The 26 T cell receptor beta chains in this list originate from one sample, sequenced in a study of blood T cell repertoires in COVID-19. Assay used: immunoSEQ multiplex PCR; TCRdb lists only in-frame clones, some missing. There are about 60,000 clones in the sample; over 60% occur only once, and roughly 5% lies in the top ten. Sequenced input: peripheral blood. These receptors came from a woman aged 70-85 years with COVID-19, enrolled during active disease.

The CDR3, as DNA: TGTGCCAGCAGCCAAAGAAGGGGACAACCCAAGGAAAAAGAGACCCAGTACTTC. Its translation is CASSQRRGQPKEKETQYF. The V call is TRBV3-1 (or the pseudogene TRBV3-2), the J call TRBJ2-5; D is perhaps TRBD1 (6 bases). Per the germline V gene, CDR1 is LGHDT and CDR2 is YNNKEL (reference sequence). Trimming stripped 2 bases from V and 3 bases from J, with 22 bases between. The CDR3 runs to 18 residues.

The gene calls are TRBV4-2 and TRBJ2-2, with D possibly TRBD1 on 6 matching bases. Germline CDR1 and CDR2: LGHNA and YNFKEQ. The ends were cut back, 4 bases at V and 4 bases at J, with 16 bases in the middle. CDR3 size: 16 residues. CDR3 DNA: TGTGCCAGCAGCCTAACTACCGGGACACGCACCGGGGAGCTGTTTTTT. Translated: CASSLTTGTRTGELFF.

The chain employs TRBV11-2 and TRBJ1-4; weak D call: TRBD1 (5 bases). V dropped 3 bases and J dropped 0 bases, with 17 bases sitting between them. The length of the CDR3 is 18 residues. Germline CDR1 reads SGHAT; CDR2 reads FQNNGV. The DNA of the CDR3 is TGTGCCAGCAGCTTGACAGAAGCGGGGGTTACAACTAATGAAAAACTGTTTTTT. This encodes CASSLTEAGVTTNEKLFF.

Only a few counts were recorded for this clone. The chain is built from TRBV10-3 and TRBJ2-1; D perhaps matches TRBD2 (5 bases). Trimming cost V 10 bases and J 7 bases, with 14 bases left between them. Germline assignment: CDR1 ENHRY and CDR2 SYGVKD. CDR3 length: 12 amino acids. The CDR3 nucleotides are TGTGCCAACCGGGGTTCGGGAAATGAGCAGTTCTTC. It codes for CANRGSGNEQFF.

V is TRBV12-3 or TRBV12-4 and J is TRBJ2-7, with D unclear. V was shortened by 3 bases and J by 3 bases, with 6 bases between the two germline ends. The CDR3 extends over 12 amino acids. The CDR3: CASSFGGYEQYF. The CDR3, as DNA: TGTGCCAGCAGTTTCGGCGGCTACGAGCAGTACTTC.

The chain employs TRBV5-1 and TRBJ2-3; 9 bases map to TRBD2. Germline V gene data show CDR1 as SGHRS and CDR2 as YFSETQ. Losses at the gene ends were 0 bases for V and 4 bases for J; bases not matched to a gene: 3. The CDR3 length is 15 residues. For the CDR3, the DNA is TGCGCCAGCAGCTTGGGAAGCGGGGGGTCAGATACGCAGTATTTT. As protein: CASSLGSGGSDTQYF. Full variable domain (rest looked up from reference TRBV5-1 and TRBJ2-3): KAGVTQTPRYLIKTRGQQVTLSCSPISGHRSVSWYQQTPGQGLQFLFEYFSETQRNKGNFPGRFSGRQFSNSRSEMNVSTLELGDSALYLCASSLGSGGSDTQYFGPGTRLTVL.

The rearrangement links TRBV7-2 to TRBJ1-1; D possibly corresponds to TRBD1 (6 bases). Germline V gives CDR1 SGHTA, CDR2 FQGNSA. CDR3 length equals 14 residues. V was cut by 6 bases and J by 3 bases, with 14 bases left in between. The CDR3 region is CASRGDKAHTEAFF. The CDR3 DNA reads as TGTGCCAGCAGAGGGGACAAGGCCCACACTGAAGCTTTCTTT.

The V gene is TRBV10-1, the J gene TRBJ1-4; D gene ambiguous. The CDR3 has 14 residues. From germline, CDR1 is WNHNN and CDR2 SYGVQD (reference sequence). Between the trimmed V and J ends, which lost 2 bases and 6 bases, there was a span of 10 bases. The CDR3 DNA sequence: TGCGCCAGCAGTGAGCAGAGGGTTGATGAAAAACTGTTTTTT. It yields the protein CASSEQRVDEKLFF.

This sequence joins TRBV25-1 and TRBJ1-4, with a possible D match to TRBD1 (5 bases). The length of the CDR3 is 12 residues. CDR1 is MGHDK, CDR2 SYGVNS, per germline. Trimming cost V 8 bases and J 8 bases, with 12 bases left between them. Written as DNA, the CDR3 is TGTGCCAGCCGGAGGGAGGGGGAAAAACTGTTTTTT. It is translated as CASRREGEKLFF.

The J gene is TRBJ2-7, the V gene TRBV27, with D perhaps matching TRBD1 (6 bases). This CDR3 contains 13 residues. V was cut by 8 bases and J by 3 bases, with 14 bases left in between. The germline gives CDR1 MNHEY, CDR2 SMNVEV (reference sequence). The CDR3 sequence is CASYWTARYEQYV. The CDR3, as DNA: TGTGCCAGCTACTGGACAGCCCGCTACGAGCAGTACGTC.

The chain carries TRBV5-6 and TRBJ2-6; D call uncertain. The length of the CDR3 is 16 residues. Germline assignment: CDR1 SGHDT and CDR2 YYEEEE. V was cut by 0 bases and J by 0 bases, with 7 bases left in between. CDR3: CASSLGLASGANVLTF. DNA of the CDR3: TGTGCCAGCAGCTTGGGACTTGCCTCTGGGGCCAACGTCCTGACTTTC.

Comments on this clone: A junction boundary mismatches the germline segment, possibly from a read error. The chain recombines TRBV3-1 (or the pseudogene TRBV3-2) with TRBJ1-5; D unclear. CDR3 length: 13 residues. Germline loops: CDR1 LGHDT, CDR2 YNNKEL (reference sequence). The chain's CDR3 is CASSQGLGRSAVF. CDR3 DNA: TGTGCCAGCAGCCAAGGCCTTGGTAGGAGTGCCGTTTTT.

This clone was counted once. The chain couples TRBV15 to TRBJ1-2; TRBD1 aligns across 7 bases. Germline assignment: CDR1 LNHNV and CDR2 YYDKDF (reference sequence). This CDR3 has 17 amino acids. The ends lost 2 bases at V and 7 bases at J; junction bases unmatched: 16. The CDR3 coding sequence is TGTGCCACCAGCAGATACGGACAGGTTGGGGAACGCGGTGGCTACACCTTC. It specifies CATSRYGQVGERGGYTF.

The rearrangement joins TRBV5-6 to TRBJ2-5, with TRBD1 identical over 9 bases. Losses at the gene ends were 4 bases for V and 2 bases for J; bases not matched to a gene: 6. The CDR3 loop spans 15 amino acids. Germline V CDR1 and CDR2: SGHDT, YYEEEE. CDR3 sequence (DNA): TGTGCCAGCAGCCGTCCCGGGACAGGGCAAGAGACCCAGTACTTC. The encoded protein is CASSRPGTGQETQYF.

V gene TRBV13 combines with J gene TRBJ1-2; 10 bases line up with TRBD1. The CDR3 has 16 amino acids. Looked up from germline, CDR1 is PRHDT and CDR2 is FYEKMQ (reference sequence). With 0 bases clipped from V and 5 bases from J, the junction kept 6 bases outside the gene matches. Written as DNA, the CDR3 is TGTGCCAGCAGCTTAGGGGACAGGGGGTATAATTATGGCTACACCTTC. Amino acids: CASSLGDRGYNYGYTF.

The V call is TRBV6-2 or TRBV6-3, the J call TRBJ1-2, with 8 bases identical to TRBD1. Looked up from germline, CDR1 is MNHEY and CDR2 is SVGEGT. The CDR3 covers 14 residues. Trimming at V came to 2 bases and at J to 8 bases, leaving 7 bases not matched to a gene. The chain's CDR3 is CASSYGVDRAGYTF. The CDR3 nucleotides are TGTGCCAGCAGTTACGGTGTGGACAGGGCGGGCTACACCTTC.

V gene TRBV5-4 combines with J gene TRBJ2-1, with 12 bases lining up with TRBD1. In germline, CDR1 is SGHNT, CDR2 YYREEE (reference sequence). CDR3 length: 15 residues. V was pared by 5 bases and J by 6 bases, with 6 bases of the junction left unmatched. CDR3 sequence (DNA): TGTGCCAGCAGTAAGGGACAGGGGGCCATCAATGAGCAGTTCTTC. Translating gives CASSKGQGAINEQFF. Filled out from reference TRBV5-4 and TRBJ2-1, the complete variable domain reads ETGVTQSPTHLIKTRGQQVTLRCSSQSGHNTVSWYQQALGQGPQFIFQYYREEENGRGNFPPRFSGLQFPNYSSELNVNALELDDSALYLCASSKGQGAINEQFFGPGTRLTVL.

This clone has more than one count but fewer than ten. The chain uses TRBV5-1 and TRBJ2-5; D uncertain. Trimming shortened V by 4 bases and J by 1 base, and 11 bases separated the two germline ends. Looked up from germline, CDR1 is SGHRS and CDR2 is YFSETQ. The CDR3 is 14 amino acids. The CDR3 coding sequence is TGCGCCAGCAGCCTAGGTCAGCCCCAAGAGACCCAGTACTTC. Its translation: CASSLGQPQETQYF.

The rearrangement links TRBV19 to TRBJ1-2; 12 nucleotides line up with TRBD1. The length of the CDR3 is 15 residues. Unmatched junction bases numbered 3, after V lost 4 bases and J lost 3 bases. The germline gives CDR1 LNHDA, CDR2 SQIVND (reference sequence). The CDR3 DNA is TGTGCCAGTAGTACGGGACAGGGGGCTGACTATGGCTACACCTTC. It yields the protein CASSTGQGADYGYTF.

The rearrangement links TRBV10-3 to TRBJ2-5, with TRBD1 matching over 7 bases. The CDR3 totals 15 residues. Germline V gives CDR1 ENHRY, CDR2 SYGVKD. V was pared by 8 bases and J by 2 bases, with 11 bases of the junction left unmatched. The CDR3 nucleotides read TGTGCCATCTCCCCGAGACAGGGTCCTCAAGAGACCCAGTACTTC. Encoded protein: CAISPRQGPQETQYF.

The CDR3 DNA follows: TGTGCCAGCAGCCCGATGACAGGGTACGAGCAGTACTTC. It yields the protein CASSPMTGYEQYF. The chain links TRBV3-1 (or the pseudogene TRBV3-2) to TRBJ2-7; 7 bases agree with TRBD1. Germline V lookup: CDR1 LGHDT, CDR2 YNNKEL (reference sequence). V lost 4 bases, J lost 4 bases, and 4 bases stayed unmatched. This CDR3 has 13 residues.

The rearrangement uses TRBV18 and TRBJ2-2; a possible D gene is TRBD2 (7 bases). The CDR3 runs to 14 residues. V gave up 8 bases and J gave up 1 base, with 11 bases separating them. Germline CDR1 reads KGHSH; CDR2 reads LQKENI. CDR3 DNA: TGTGCCAGCGGCGGGGGCCGGAACACCGGGGAGCTGTTTTTT. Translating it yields CASGGGRNTGELFF.

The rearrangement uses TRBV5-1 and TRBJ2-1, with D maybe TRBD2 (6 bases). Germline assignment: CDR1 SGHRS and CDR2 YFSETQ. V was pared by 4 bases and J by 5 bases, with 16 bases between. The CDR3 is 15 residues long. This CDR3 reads CASSRGDFTHNEQFF. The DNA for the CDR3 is TGCGCCAGCAGCAGAGGGGACTTCACCCACAATGAGCAGTTCTTC.

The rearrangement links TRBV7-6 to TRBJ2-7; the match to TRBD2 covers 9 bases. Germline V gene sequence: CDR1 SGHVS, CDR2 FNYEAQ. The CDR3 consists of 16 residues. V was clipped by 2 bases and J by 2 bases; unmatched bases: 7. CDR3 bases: TGTGCCAGCAGCTTATCCGTTAGCGGGAGACCCTACGAGCAGTACGTC. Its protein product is CASSLSVSGRPYEQYV.

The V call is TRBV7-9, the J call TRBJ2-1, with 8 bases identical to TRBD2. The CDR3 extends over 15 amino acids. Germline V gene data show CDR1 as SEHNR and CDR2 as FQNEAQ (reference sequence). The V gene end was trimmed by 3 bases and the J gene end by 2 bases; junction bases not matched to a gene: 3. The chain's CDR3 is CASSFAGLAYNEQFF. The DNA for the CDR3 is TGTGCCAGCAGCTTCGCGGGACTAGCCTACAATGAGCAGTTCTTC.

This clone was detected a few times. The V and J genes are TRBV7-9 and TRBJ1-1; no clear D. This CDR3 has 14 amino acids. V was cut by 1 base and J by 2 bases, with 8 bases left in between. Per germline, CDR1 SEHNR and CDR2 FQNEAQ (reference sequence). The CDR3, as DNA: TGTGCCAGCAGCTTAGTTCCGGGTAACACTGAAGCTTTCTTT. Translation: CASSLVPGNTEAFF.